A selection of T cell receptor beta chains follows, all from one sample in a study of cytomegalovirus exposure and HLA in healthy donors. This table comes from immunoSEQ multiplex PCR, and its TCRdb copy is limited to in-frame clones, with some not included. The repertoire includes under 200,000 clones, roughly 85% of them detected once, and roughly 2.5% sits in the top ten. The sequenced sample consisted of PBMCs. These receptors all come from a man aged 25 to 40 in good health and CMV-seropositive. The CDR3 runs from the conserved cysteine through the conserved F or W. A D gene is named only where the DNA matches it firmly. Some rows mark clone size as missing; the rest say once, few, many or name a class of expanded clone.

TRBJ2-2 | TRBD2 | NA | TRBV7-2 | CASSLVAGAFGGELFF | TGTGCCAGCAGCTTAGTTGCGGGAGCGTTCGGCGGGGAGCTGTTTTTT
TRBJ1-3 | TRBD1 | NA | TRBV7-2 | CASRGDRRNTIYF | TGTGCCAGCAGGGGGGACAGACGAAACACCATATATTTT
TRBJ2-2 | NA | NA | TRBV9 | CASSPRVGNTGELFF | TGTGCCAGCAGCCCCAGGGTAGGGAACACCGGGGAGCTGTTTTTT
TRBJ2-7 | NA | few | TRBV11-3 | CASSLSAVSSYEQYF | TGTGCCAGCAGTCTAAGTGCGGTCTCCTCCTACGAGCAGTACTTC
TRBJ2-1 | TRBD1 | few | TRBV6-4 | CASSASGGEMNEQFF | TGTGCCAGCAGTGCGTCAGGGGGCGAAATGAATGAGCAGTTCTTC
TRBJ2-5 | NA | NA | TRBV14 | CASNQKNRQETQYF | TGTGCCAGCAACCAAAAAAACAGACAAGAGACCCAGTACTTC
TRBJ2-5 | TRBD2 | NA | TRBV7-9 | CASSSGTSGLNQETQYF | TGTGCCAGCAGCTCCGGGACTAGCGGGTTGAACCAAGAGACCCAGTACTTC
TRBJ2-5 | NA | NA | TRBV4-1 | CASSQILLDPQYF | TGCGCCAGCAGCCAAATACTACTAGATCCCCAGTACTTC
TRBJ2-3 | NA | NA | TRBV9 | CASSVAGSADTQYF | TGTGCCAGCAGCGTAGCCGGGAGCGCAGATACGCAGTATTTT
TRBJ1-5 | TRBD1 | NA | TRBV7-9 | CSSSSGTGGNQPQHF | TGTTCCAGCAGCTCCGGGACAGGGGGTAATCAGCCCCAGCATTTT
TRBJ2-2 | TRBD1 | NA | TRBV11-2 | CASRGQRGELFF | TGTGCCAGCAGGGGACAGAGGGGGGAGCTGTTTTTT
TRBJ1-4 | NA | few | TRBV25-1 | CASSRQAEKLFF | TGTGCCAGCAGCAGACAGGCTGAAAAACTGTTTTTT
TRBJ1-1 | NA | NA | TRBV19 | CASSIDLEISTEAFF | TGTGCCAGTAGTATAGATCTTGAGATTTCCACTGAAGCTTTCTTT
TRBJ2-1 | NA | NA | TRBV7-2 | CASSLYGGVSSYNEQFF | TGTGCCAGCAGCTTATACGGAGGGGTGAGCTCCTACAATGAGCAGTTCTTC
TRBJ1-2 | NA | few | TRBV21-1 | CASSLQGANGYTF | TGTGCCAGCAGCTTACAGGGGGCGAATGGCTACACCTTC